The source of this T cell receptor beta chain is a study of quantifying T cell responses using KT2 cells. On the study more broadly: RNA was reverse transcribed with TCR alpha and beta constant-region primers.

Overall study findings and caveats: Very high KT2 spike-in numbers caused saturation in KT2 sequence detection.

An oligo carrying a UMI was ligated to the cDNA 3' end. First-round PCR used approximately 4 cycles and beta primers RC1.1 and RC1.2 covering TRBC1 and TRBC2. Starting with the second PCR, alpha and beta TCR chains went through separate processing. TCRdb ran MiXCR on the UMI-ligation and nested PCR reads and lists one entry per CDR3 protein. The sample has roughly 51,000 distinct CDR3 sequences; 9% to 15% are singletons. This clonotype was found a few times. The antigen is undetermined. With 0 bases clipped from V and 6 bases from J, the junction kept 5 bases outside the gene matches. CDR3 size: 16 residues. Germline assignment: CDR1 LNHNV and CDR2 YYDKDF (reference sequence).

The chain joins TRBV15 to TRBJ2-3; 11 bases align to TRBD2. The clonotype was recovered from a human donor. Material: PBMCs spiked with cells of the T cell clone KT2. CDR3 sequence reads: CATSRDLTSGMDTQYF. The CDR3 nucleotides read TGTGCCACCAGCAGAGACTTGACTAGCGGGATGGATACGCAGTATTTT.